This TCR beta chain was recorded in a study of long-term antiretroviral therapy in people with HIV (dated by TCRdb to 2021 to 2024). The study in broad terms: The earliest samples were collected about a decade before the 2015 WHO recommendation for immediate ART, when ART was typically delayed until CD4 counts fell. No cross-contamination during QIAcube processing turned up in test extractions that ran a monoclonal T-cell line alongside around 34 polyclonal samples. The cohort contributed 150 to 200 cryopreserved PBMC samples from 30 adults with confirmed HIV infection, collected serially over a mean of about six years (range 1-12). Among the approximately 30 participants with HIV, eleven were female. This retrospective serial study examined whether starting ART and sustained HIV suppression were associated with changes in the composition and diversity of the TRB repertoire in peripheral blood. Overall study outcomes, separate from this receptor: ART initiation was associated with a significant increase in TRB diversity, but diversity stayed significantly below transplant donor controls even after long-term ART. Since PBMC availability was limited, sequencing covered only the TCR beta chain, with no alpha chain pairing. Because cell numbers in pre-ART samples were limited, unsorted PBMC were profiled instead of sorted CD4+ and CD8+ T cells. Expanded TRB clones identified before ART initiation dominated the repertoire across all time points, though the dominance fluctuated and decreased in many PLHIV after ART. Samples dated from about 2004 to 2017, and the ART regimens used may be less effective than current ones. HIV repertoires had narrower CDR3 length ranges than controls, and the network structure suggested an antigen-experienced repertoire that shifted only slightly toward naive after ART. Inferences about post-ART repertoire changes were limited because no data were available on ART adherence, viral resistance or therapy changes.

To be included, a participant needed at least one PBMC sample from before ART initiation plus at least two post-ART samples. Every participant with HIV received treatment in the United States of America. Before DNA extraction, cryopreserved samples of about 1-11 million PBMC were thawed and then washed. At the time of the earliest PBMC sample for each participant with HIV, ages ranged from roughly 23 to 60 years. PBMC samples were contributed by each participant from 1-4 timepoints before ART initiation and 2-8 timepoints after ART initiation, with a median of 7 samples. For every participant, serial HIV viral load, CD4+ T-cell count, ART history and demographic data were obtained. Genomic DNA was extracted from unsorted PBMC with a Qiagen kit on a QIAcube, processed in batches of 12 samples. The CDR3, from cysteine to phenylalanine, totals 16 residues. Only the CDR3 DNA is retained, 48 bases long and in frame from the first base. According to the germline V gene, CDR1 reads MGHRA and CDR2 reads YSYEKL. V drops 1 base and J drops 4 bases, leaving 16 bases in between.

Regarding this clone: Its cognate antigen has yet to be identified. It has no much larger one-base neighbor in the sample; base qualities were not kept.

The immunoSEQ hsTCRB v3.0 assay was used at survey level resolution to sequence the TRB variable region. The target sequencing depth for TRB was 40,000-50,000 T-cell genomes per sample. Pooled TRB libraries were sequenced on an Illumina MiSeq with a v3 150-cycle kit. The published analysis was carried out like this. Analysis of repertoires was carried out in R inside a reproducible Nextflow workflow spanning QC, data transformation and analysis. LymphoSeq2, an R package for exploring AIRR-Seq data, was used to implement the custom analyses. A handful of samples that produced fewer than 5000 total TRB sequences were removed, so 150 to 200 HIV repertoires were analyzed. Among the 180 to 200 retained HIV repertoires, some 60 were collected before ART initiation and roughly 130 were collected after ART initiation. Repertoires were downsampled to 5000 TRB nucleotide sequences, and summary statistics were averaged over 100 downsampling iterations. Only TRB sequences with CDR3 regions of at least seven amino acids were retained for analysis. Two measures captured diversity: a Shannon entropy-derived clonality score and the Gini coefficient. In repertoire networks, the top 5000 CDR3 amino acid sequences were linked whenever an edit distance of one separated two sequences. Antigen specificity groups and MHC restriction were predicted for TRB CDR3 amino acid sequences with GLIPH2. To flag known CMV, EBV, HIV or tissue antigen associations, CDR3 amino acid sequences were matched against VDJdb and McPAS-TCR. Pre-ART, post-ART and control groups were compared with Wilcoxon signed-rank tests and Holm-Bonferroni correction. TCRdb stores this immuneACCESS table with in-frame sequences only. Part of the clones is absent; in the studies checked, under half of the shortfall reflects unresolved V genes, and no reason is known for the rest. Clonal size and the V and J genes are those of that table, whereas D and trimming came from the DNA. This sample has roughly 15,000 clones in its table, and under 90% of those were observed once. 7% to 10% of the sample comes from the top ten.

The V gene is TRBV4-1 and the J gene is TRBJ1-2, with the D segment identity uncertain. The source material was unsorted PBMCs, sampled 0.1 years after starting antiretroviral therapy. The clonotype originates from a man aged 18-30 years with HIV. The sequenced DNA: TGCGCCAGCAGCCAAGTTCAGGTTGGACTTTTCTATGGCTACACCTTC. It translates to CASSQVQVGLFYGYTF.